Listed below are T cell receptor beta chains from one sample, sequenced in a study of glioma-infiltrating T cells. TCRdb re-analysed the multiplex PCR reads in MiXCR, keeping a single row per CDR3 protein. The sample consists of approximately 90,000 distinct CDR3 sequences, about 23% of them appearing once. Sequenced material: glioma tissue, nonneoplastic brain tissue, or PBMCs (not recorded which). The receptors come from a human donor with low-grade glioma or glioblastoma, undergoing nonglioma brain surgery, or in good health (not recorded which). Both conserved end residues are part of each CDR3. D genes are given only for firm matches. Where a row states a size, it is once, few, many or the class of an expanded clone; other rows omit it.

j_gene,abundance,v_gene,d_gene,CDR3aa,CDR3nt
TRBJ2-3,few,TRBV12-3/TRBV12-4,.,CASRDLALRADTQYF,TGTGCCAGCAGGGACTTAGCCCTCAGGGCAGATACGCAGTATTTT
TRBJ2-7,.,TRBV7-9,TRBD2,CASSQGLAVYEQYF,TGTGCCAGCAGCCAAGGACTAGCGGTCTACGAGCAGTACTTC
TRBJ1-5,.,TRBV18,TRBD1,CDSSPRDRTNQPQHF,TGTGACAGCTCACCGAGGGACAGAACAAATCAGCCCCAGCATTTT
TRBJ2-3,many,TRBV24-1,.,CATSDLGDTDTQYF,TGTGCCACCAGTGACTTAGGGGACACAGATACGCAGTATTTT
TRBJ2-7,few,TRBV5-4,.,CASSSPGQDYEQYF,TGTGCCAGCAGCTCCCCCGGACAAGACTACGAGCAGTACTTC
TRBJ2-3,many,TRBV10-2,TRBD2,CASRKRGVTDTQYF,TGCGCCAGCAGAAAGCGGGGGGTCACAGATACGCAGTATTTT
TRBJ1-2,many,TRBV7-2,.,CASSLEYSANYGYTF,TGTGCCAGCAGCTTAGAGTACAGCGCTAACTATGGCTACACCTTC
TRBJ2-2,.,TRBV12-3/TRBV12-4,.,CASSLWGTSNTGELFF,TGTGCCAGCAGTTTATGGGGTACCTCGAACACCGGGGAGCTGTTTTTT
TRBJ2-7,many,TRBV3-1,.,CASSHGGYEQYF,TGTGCCAGCAGCCACGGCGGCTACGAGCAGTACTTC
TRBJ1-5,many,TRBV27,.,CASSPRPTWFLPQHF,TGTGCCAGCAGTCCTAGACCCACCTGGTTTCTTCCCCAGCATTTT
TRBJ1-3,many,TRBV20-1,TRBD1,CSASTGAVANTIYF,TGCAGTGCTAGTACAGGGGCCGTGGCGAACACCATATATTTT
TRBJ1-6,.,TRBV3-1,TRBD1,CDSSQEQGATFLHF,TGTGACAGCAGCCAAGAACAGGGGGCAACCTTCCTCCACTTT
TRBJ2-1,.,TRBV6-1,.,CASSTGSYNEQFF,TGTGCCAGCAGTACGGGCTCCTACAATGAGCAGTTCTTC
TRBJ2-3,medium-sized,TRBV20-1,.,CSAHTKADTQYF,TGCAGTGCCCATACGAAGGCAGATACGCAGTATTTT
TRBJ1-5,.,TRBV7-9,.,CASRLMDGNQPQHF,TGTGCCAGCAGACTCATGGACGGGAATCAGCCCCAGCATTTT
TRBJ2-5,many,TRBV18,.,CASSPPRGTLGETQYF,TGTGCCAGCTCACCACCTCGGGGGACCCTCGGAGAGACCCAGTACTTC
TRBJ2-2,many,TRBV25-1,TRBD2,CASSESSLFLAGEGGELFF,TGTGCCAGCAGTGAATCCTCCCTCTTTCTAGCGGGGGAAGGCGGGGAGCTGTTTTTT
TRBJ1-2,few,TRBV5-1,.,CASSFDSAYGYTF,TGCGCCAGCAGCTTCGATTCTGCCTATGGCTACACCTTC
TRBJ1-2,many,TRBV7-6,.,CASSPSTGPAQRSYTF,TGTGCCAGCAGCCCCTCAACAGGACCCGCCCAGAGGAGCTACACCTTC
TRBJ2-7,many,TRBV7-6,TRBD2,CASSLRASGTHEQYF,TGTGCCAGCAGCTTAAGAGCTAGCGGGACCCACGAGCAGTACTTC
TRBJ2-5,.,TRBV7-9,.,CASSSDEGGYQETQYF,TGTGCCAGCAGCTCAGACGAAGGGGGTTACCAAGAGACCCAGTACTTC
TRBJ1-1,few,TRBV5-1,.,CASSSNTGLNTEAFF,TGCGCCAGCAGCTCCAATACAGGGTTGAACACTGAAGCTTTCTTT
TRBJ2-7,few,TRBV5-1,TRBD2,CASSLDPAGGLEQYF,TGCGCCAGCAGCTTGGACCCAGCGGGAGGCTTGGAGCAGTACTTC
TRBJ2-1,many,TRBV20-1,TRBD2,CSATSGRVRDEQFF,TGCAGTGCTACGAGCGGGAGGGTTCGTGATGAGCAGTTCTTC
TRBJ1-4,.,TRBV7-9,TRBD1,CASSFLFGQGPTNEKLFF,TGTGCCAGCAGCTTTCTCTTCGGACAGGGACCAACTAATGAAAAACTGTTTTTT
TRBJ1-5,many,TRBV2,.,CASSGAMVQPQHF,TGTGCCAGCTCAGGGGCGATGGTTCAGCCCCAGCATTTT
TRBJ2-5,many,TRBV20-1,.,CSARPTGGTQYF,TGCAGTGCTAGACCTACCGGGGGGACCCAGTACTTC
TRBJ2-7,.,TRBV7-9,.,CASSPLPLGGTFYEQYF,TGTGCCAGCAGCCCACTCCCGTTGGGTGGAACTTTCTACGAGCAGTACTTC
TRBJ1-1,few,TRBV7-9,.,CASSFINTEAFF,TGTGCCAGCAGCTTTATAAACACTGAAGCTTTCTTT
TRBJ2-5,many,TRBV6-2/TRBV6-3,.,CASSERPLQETQYF,TGTGCCAGCAGCGAGCGGCCCCTTCAAGAGACCCAGTACTTC
TRBJ2-7,few,TRBV18,TRBD1,CASSPRDRFYEQYF,TGTGCCAGCTCACCAAGGGACAGATTTTACGAGCAGTACTTC
TRBJ1-2,many,TRBV20-1,TRBD1,CSARDRGFNYGYTF,TGCAGTGCTAGGGACAGGGGTTTTAACTATGGCTACACCTTC
TRBJ1-1,.,TRBV7-8,TRBD1,CASSPDRRTEAFF,TGTGCCAGCAGCCCGGACAGGAGGACTGAAGCTTTCTTT
TRBJ2-1,many,TRBV6-1,TRBD2,CASTTSGSYNEQFF,TGTGCCAGCACAACTAGCGGGAGTTACAATGAGCAGTTCTTC
TRBJ1-1,many,TRBV2,TRBD1,CASSTGTGNLAFF,TGTGCCAGCAGTACCGGGACAGGGAATTTAGCTTTCTTT
TRBJ1-1,many,TRBV20-1,TRBD1,CSAYRDRDFF,TGCAGTGCGTACCGGGACAGGGACTTCTTT
TRBJ2-5,.,TRBV11-2,.,CASSWAGRKETQYF,TGTGCCAGCAGCTGGGCGGGGCGTAAAGAGACCCAGTACTTC
TRBJ2-5,.,TRBV29-1,.,CSVESQVAETQYF,TGCAGCGTTGAATCCCAGGTCGCAGAGACCCAGTACTTC
TRBJ1-6,many,TRBV6-1,.,CASSPTLSYNSPLHF,TGTGCCAGCAGTCCGACTTTATCCTATAATTCACCCCTCCACTTT
TRBJ2-7,many,TRBV20-1,.,CSARGHSGLGLEQYF,TGCAGTGCTAGGGGACACTCAGGGCTTGGTCTCGAGCAGTACTTC
TRBJ2-1,many,TRBV7-2,.,CASSSGRRGGRFF,TGTGCCAGCAGCTCCGGACGGCGTGGCGGACGGTTCTTC
TRBJ2-3,many,TRBV2,.,CASSRSFGTDTQYF,TGTGCCAGCAGCCGGAGTTTCGGCACAGATACGCAGTATTTT
TRBJ2-5,.,TRBV7-9,.,CASSLGLGAETQYF,TGTGCCAGCAGCTTGGGGTTGGGGGCGGAGACCCAGTACTTC
TRBJ2-1,many,TRBV2,TRBD2,CAGQREGQLNSEQFF,TGTGCCGGCCAGCGGGAGGGCCAACTTAATAGTGAGCAGTTCTTC
TRBJ2-1,many,TRBV4-2,.,CASSPRGRNEQFF,TGTGCCAGCAGCCCGAGAGGACGGAATGAGCAGTTCTTC